The 19 T cell receptor beta chains listed next were all sequenced from one sample in a study of CD8+ T cells in alopecia areata. Isolated RNA was reverse transcribed into cDNA used as the sequencing template. The table came from immunoSEQ multiplex PCR; TCRdb's copy has only in-frame clones and leaves some out. The sample has approximately 280,000 clones, none seen only once. Cutaneous lymph nodes were pooled and cells sorted by CD4, CD8alpha, NKG2D, NKG2ACE and more. Sequencing was done on a sample of CD4+ T cells sorted from a lymph node. The receptors come from a C3H/HeJ mouse with alopecia areata. This mouse strain has H2-k as its MHC haplotype.

As regards this clone: Mouse gene names apply. Read coverage stops 4 residues before the CDR3 terminus; the germline J gene supplies the remainder. The chain recombines TRBV14 with TRBJ2-5; 10 bases line up with TRBD2. Germline V lookup: CDR1 SGHDT, CDR2 FRDEAV. Unmatched junction bases numbered 5, after V lost 5 bases and J lost 2 bases. CDR3 size: 15 residues. The sequenced CDR3 bases are TGTGCCAGCAGCCCGACTGGGGGGATCCAAGAC. Protein: CASSPTGGIQD. The whole CDR3 reads CASSPTGGIQDTQYF.

This clone was detected only a few times. Gene names denote mouse genes. The read is 4 residues too short to cover the CDR3 end, so that end is filled in from the germline J gene. V is TRBV13-1 and J is TRBJ2-7, with 7 bases aligning to TRBD1. Unmatched junction bases numbered 6, after V lost 6 bases and J lost 0 bases. The CDR3 totals 14 residues. The V gene's germline CDR1 is NSHNY and CDR2 SYGAGN. The CDR3 DNA, read in part, is TGTGCCAGCACAGAACAGGGGAGCTCCTAT. Translation: CASTEQGSSY. The full CDR3 sequence reads CASTEQGSSYEQYF.

With regard to this clone: Genes and germline are mouse. The read gets to within 3 residues of the CDR3 end, and the germline J gene fills in the rest. V is TRBV15 and J is TRBJ1-6, with a possible D match to TRBD1 (5 bases). TRBJ1-6 qualifies as an ORF whose function is uncertain. The CDR3 runs 14 residues. Looked up from germline, CDR1 is SGHND and CDR2 is FRSKSL. The V end was cut by 3 bases, the J end by 5 bases, with 8 bases between. The CDR3 bases that were read are TGTGCCAGCAGTTTGACAGAGAATAATTCGCCC. The encoded protein is CASSLTENNSP. The whole CDR3 reads CASSLTENNSPLYF.

This clone was recorded a few times. Gene names denote mouse genes. From the germline J gene comes the end of the CDR3, since the read stops 4 residues before it. The V call is TRBV13-3, the J call TRBJ2-5, with 10 positions matching TRBD1. V lost 4 bases and J lost 2; bases outside the gene matches: 10. CDR1 is NNHDY, CDR2 SYVADS, per germline. This CDR3 comprises 17 residues. CDR3 region: CASSFNRDRGAQDTQYF. Partial CDR3 DNA: TGTGCCAGCAGTTTTAACCGGGACAGGGGAGCCCAAGAC.

For this clone: Gene names are the mouse ones. The CDR3 is cut off 4 residues early in the read; its end comes from the germline J gene. The same CDR3 is also encoded by other DNA sequences in this sample. The chain is built from TRBV13-1 and TRBJ2-7, with TRBD2 matching over 12 bases. There are 15 residues in the CDR3. Germline-derived CDR1 and CDR2 are NSHNY and SYGAGN. The sequenced CDR3 bases are TGTGCCAGCAGTGATGGGGGACTGGGGGGATAT. This codes for CASSDGGLGGY. From start to end, the CDR3 is CASSDGGLGGYEQYF.

This clone has only a few counts. Gene names follow the mouse nomenclature. The CDR3 extends 4 residues past the end of the read, so its final part is completed from the germline J gene. The chain links TRBV13-3 to TRBJ1-2; maybe TRBD1 (5 bases). CDR3 length: 12 amino acids. V was cut by 1 base and J by 4 bases, with 5 bases left in between. Germline lookup yields CDR1 NNHDY and CDR2 SYVADS. This CDR3 reads CASSDQGSDYTF. Incomplete CDR3 DNA: TGTGCCAGCAGTGATCAGGGCTCC.

This clone has at least ten counts. Gene labels here are mouse ones. The CDR3 end is not reached by the read, which stops 4 residues before it; the germline J gene fills it in. At the DNA level, this CDR3 is encoded by other sequences in the same sample as well. The rearrangement joins TRBV17 to TRBJ2-2, with 7 bases fitting TRBD1. The germline gives CDR1 MNHDT, CDR2 YYDKIL. The CDR3 is 16 residues long. Losses at the gene ends were 3 bases for V and 0 bases for J; bases not matched to a gene: 4. CDR3: CASSRGDSANTGQLYF. CDR3 bases read: TGTGCTAGCAGTAGGGGGGACAGTGCAAACACCGGG.

In this sample, this clone turned up a few times. Mouse germline and gene names are used. Read data end 4 residues before the CDR3 end; the end is taken from the germline J gene. This rearrangement joins TRBV1 to TRBJ2-5; a weak D match, TRBD1 (6 bases). The germline V gene encodes CDR1 NSQYPW and CDR2 LRSPGD (reference sequence). The V and J ends lost 4 bases and 3 bases respectively, with 14 bases between them. This CDR3 is built from 15 residues. This CDR3 reads CTCSVSGTYQDTQYF. The sequenced CDR3 bases are TGCACCTGCAGTGTCTCCGGGACATATCAAGAC.

For this clone: Genes and germline come from the mouse. With the read ending 4 residues before the CDR3 end, the germline J gene is used to fill in that end. The chain uses TRBV19 and TRBJ2-3, with D possibly matching TRBD2 (5 bases). The CDR3 is made up of 15 amino acids. Germline CDR1 FNHDT, CDR2 SITEND (reference sequence). V was pared by 5 bases and J by 0 bases, with 13 bases between. Incomplete CDR3 DNA: TGTGCCAGCAGCCCTGGGAGTACTAGTGCAGAA. It specifies CASSPGSTSAE. The CDR3, in full, reads CASSPGSTSAETLYF.

About this clone: Any gene name here is a mouse gene name. The sequence runs out 3 residues before the end of the CDR3; the remainder is reconstructed from the germline J gene. This sample also contains other DNA sequences that code for the same CDR3. The chain carries TRBV13-2 and TRBJ1-6; D perhaps matches TRBD1 (6 bases). TRBJ1-6 is marked as an open reading frame, function uncertain. CDR1 is NNHNN, CDR2 SYGAGS, per germline (reference sequence). Deletions cut 3 bases from V and 1 base from J, with 8 bases between. The CDR3 length is 15 residues. The CDR3 DNA, read in part, is TGTGCCAGCGGTGTGCAGGGGTCCTATAATTCGCCC. Translation: CASGVQGSYNSP. The entire CDR3 is CASGVQGSYNSPLYF.

Regarding this clone: Gene and germline names: mouse. Sequencing ends 4 residues short of the CDR3 end; the germline J gene provides the rest. The chain recombines TRBV13-3 with TRBJ2-7, with 11 bases identical to TRBD2. Germline trimming cut 2 bases from V and 2 bases from J; bases unmatched to any gene: 3. CDR3 length: 15 amino acids. In germline, CDR1 is NNHDY, CDR2 SYVADS. The CDR3 here is CASSEDWGVPYEQYF. CDR3 bases read: TGTGCCAGCAGTGAGGACTGGGGGGTTCCCTAT.

A word on this clone: Gene names and germline match the mouse. The CDR3 extends 3 residues past the end of the read, so its final part is completed from the germline J gene. The rearrangement joins TRBV19 to TRBJ1-6; 10 positions agree with TRBD1. TRBJ1-6 is flagged as an ORF with uncertain function. The V segment lost 4 bases and the J segment 7 bases; nucleotides outside the gene matches: 5. Germline V gene lookup returns CDR1 FNHDT and CDR2 SITEND (reference sequence). The CDR3 consists of 15 residues. The sequenced part of the CDR3 DNA is TGTGCCAGCAGTCTCGACAGGGGGCGGAATTCGCCC. Its protein product is CASSLDRGRNSP. The whole CDR3 protein is CASSLDRGRNSPLYF.

This clone showed up just a few times. Germline and genes: mouse. The observed sequence ends 4 residues before the CDR3 terminus, with the missing tail filled in from the germline J gene. The V gene is TRBV13-3, the J gene TRBJ2-5; 10 positions match TRBD2. The CDR3 runs to 15 residues. The V gene's germline CDR1 is NNHDY and CDR2 SYVADS. CDR3 sequence reads: CASSDAILGGDTQYF. The DNA read from the CDR3 is TGTGCCAGCAGTGATGCAATACTGGGGGGGGAC. Full variable domain (rest looked up from reference TRBV13-3 and TRBJ2-5): EAAVTQSPRSKVAVTGGKVTLSCHQTNNHDYMYWYRQDTGHGLRLIHYSYVADSTEKGDIPDGYKASRPSQENFSLILELASLSQTAVYFCASSDAILGGDTQYFGPGTRLLVL.

Only a few counts were recorded for this clone. Gene names refer to mouse genes. The read finishes 4 residues shy of the CDR3 end, and the germline J gene is used to complete it. The rearrangement links TRBV31 to TRBJ2-2, with 9 bases aligning to TRBD1. With V trimmed by 5 bases and J by 5 bases, 6 bases remained unmatched. Germline CDR1 is GKSSPN and CDR2 is SITVG. The CDR3 length is 14 residues. The sequenced CDR3 bases are TGTGCCTGGGGCCGGGACAGGGAGACCGGG. Its protein is CAWGRDRETG. The complete CDR3 reads CAWGRDRETGQLYF.

This clone was seen only a few times. Germline and genes: mouse. The CDR3 end falls 3 residues outside the read, so it is completed with the germline J gene. The V and J genes are TRBV13-1 and TRBJ1-6; possible D gene TRBD1, 6 bases. TRBJ1-6 is an open reading frame whose function is uncertain. This CDR3 has 17 residues. The germline V gene encodes CDR1 NSHNY and CDR2 SYGAGN. Trimming stripped 0 bases from V and 0 bases from J, with 10 bases between. Here the CDR3 reads CASSDATGNSYNSPLYF. The part of the CDR3 DNA that was read is TGTGCCAGCAGTGATGCTACAGGGAATTCCTATAATTCGCCC.

This clone has a handful of counts. Genes and germline come from the mouse. The read ends 4 residues before the CDR3 terminus; that terminus is restored from the germline J gene. Other nucleotide sequences from this sample produce the same CDR3. The chain has TRBV5 and TRBJ2-5, with 7 bases lining up with TRBD2. CDR3 length: 13 amino acids. The trim removed 4 bases at V and 2 bases at J, leaving 0 bases unmatched. The germline V gene encodes CDR1 LGHNA and CDR2 YNLKQL (reference sequence). CDR3 region: CASSRLGQDTQYF. The sequenced part of the CDR3 DNA is TGTGCCAGCAGCCGACTGGGCCAAGAC.

The table lists this clone with a few counts. Mouse gene names and germline throughout. The read terminates 4 residues before the CDR3 end, so the remaining end is supplied by the germline J gene. At the DNA level, this CDR3 is encoded by other sequences in the same sample as well. J is TRBJ2-1 and V is TRBV1; D is ambiguous. Trimming shortened V by 0 bases and J by 4 bases, and 7 bases separated the two germline ends. CDR1 and CDR2 from the germline V gene are NSQYPW and LRSPGD (reference sequence). This CDR3 comprises 14 residues. The CDR3 loop is CTCSADRGYAEQFF. The CDR3 DNA, read in part, is TGCACCTGCAGTGCAGATCGAGGGTATGCT.

As to this clone: The genes and germline here are from mouse. The CDR3 is cut off 4 residues early in the read; its end comes from the germline J gene. The chain is built from TRBV19 and TRBJ2-2, with TRBD1 matching over 8 bases. J lost 0 bases, V lost 6 bases, and 4 bases had no gene match. This CDR3 comprises 15 residues. In germline, CDR1 is FNHDT, CDR2 SITEND (reference sequence). This CDR3 is CASIGQGSNTGQLYF. CDR3 bases read: TGTGCCAGCATCGGACAGGGCTCAAACACCGGG.

A remark on this clone: Gene names denote mouse genes. The DNA ends 4 residues before the CDR3 does, and the rest of the CDR3 is filled in from the germline J gene. The same CDR3 also results from other DNA sequences found in this sample. V and J are TRBV5 and TRBJ2-5, with 7 nucleotides matching TRBD1. The length of the CDR3 is 14 residues. The germline V gene encodes CDR1 LGHNA and CDR2 YNLKQL (reference sequence). The covered CDR3 bases are TGTGCCAGCAGCCAAGAGGGCAGGGGGGAC. The encoded protein is CASSQEGRGD. The CDR3 in its entirety is CASSQEGRGDTQYF.